The entry below gives a single T cell receptor (beta chain) sequence along with its context. Sequencing was performed with immunoSEQ multiplex PCR; in TCRdb, only in-frame clones are kept and a portion is missing. The sample comprises fewer than 250,000 clones, 88% of which are singletons, and roughly 1.7% rests with the top ten. The germline gives CDR1 MNHNS, CDR2 SASEGT. The CDR3 is 15 amino acids. The V segment lost 1 base and the J segment 5 bases; nucleotides outside the gene matches: 5. The sample originates from a study of blood T cell repertoires in COVID-19. The rearrangement links TRBV6-1 to TRBJ2-3; 8 bases match TRBD2. This TCR came from a man between 65 and 79 years old with acute or convalescent COVID-19. Sequencing used peripheral blood. The DNA of the CDR3 is TGTGCCAGCAGTGAAGTAGGACTAGCCGGAGATACGCAGTATTTT. Its protein product is CASSEVGLAGDTQYF.